The 9 T cell receptor beta chains given below trace back to one sample, sequenced in a study of blood T cell repertoires in COVID-19. TCRdb's copy holds only in-frame clones and misses some; the assay was immunoSEQ multiplex PCR. The sample includes 180,000 or so clones, roughly 81% of them seen just once. Sequenced material: peripheral blood. The receptors stem from a man between 40 and 49 years old who had recovered from COVID-19.

V and J are TRBV2 and TRBJ1-3, with D perhaps matching TRBD1 (5 bases). Germline-derived CDR1 and CDR2 are SNHLY and FYNNEI. The CDR3 sequence is 16 residues long. Trimming removed 3 bases from V and 3 bases from J, with 15 bases in between. The CDR3 sequence is CASSERVGGVGNTIYF. The DNA for the CDR3 is TGTGCCAGCAGTGAGCGGGTCGGGGGAGTTGGAAACACCATATATTTT.

The rearrangement joins TRBV4-1 to TRBJ2-7; tentatively, D is TRBD1 (5 bases). Trimming took off 3 bases at V and 7 bases at J, with 22 bases between the two ends. Germline assignment: CDR1 MGHRA and CDR2 YSYEKL. The CDR3 has 16 residues. CDR3 DNA sequence: TGCGCCAGCAGCCAGGGGTTTGGTCAGGGCCTGCGGGAGCAGTACTTC. This gives the protein CASSQGFGQGLREQYF.

V usage is TRBV10-3 and J usage is TRBJ1-1, with D unresolved. Trimming took 6 bases from V and 3 from J, leaving 5 bases between them. The CDR3 consists of 11 residues. CDR1 and CDR2 (germline): ENHRY, SYGVKD. CDR3 nucleotide sequence: TGTGCCATCAGGGGAGACACTGAAGCTTTCTTT. It yields the protein CAIRGDTEAFF.

The CDR3 DNA reads TGTGCCAGCAGCGGGCGGACTAGCGGGCTTTACAATGAGCAGTTCTTC. Protein: CASSGRTSGLYNEQFF. The chain joins TRBV11-1 to TRBJ2-1, with 11 bases lining up with TRBD2. The V and J ends lost 5 bases and 4 bases, in that order; junction bases with no gene match: 7. Germline V CDR1 and CDR2: SGHAT, FQDESV (reference sequence). CDR3 length equals 16 residues.

This clone occurred a few times. The chain has TRBV11-1 and TRBJ2-5, with 7 positions matching TRBD1. The CDR3 has 14 residues. J was trimmed by 4 bases and V by 5 bases; bases with no gene match: 7. The germline V gene encodes CDR1 SGHAT and CDR2 FQDESV (reference sequence). The CDR3 DNA is TGTGCCAGCAGCCCCGACAGGGCACGAGAGACCCAGTACTTC. It yields the protein CASSPDRARETQYF.

The chain couples TRBV19 to TRBJ1-1, with a tentative D call TRBD1 (6 bases). Between the trimmed V and J ends, which lost 7 bases and 1 base, there was a span of 13 bases. The germline CDR1 and CDR2 sequences are LNHDA and SQIVND (reference sequence). The length of the CDR3 is 14 residues. The CDR3 protein is CASTPGQANTEAFF. In nucleotides, the CDR3 is TGTGCCAGTACACCGGGACAAGCGAACACTGAAGCTTTCTTT.

The rearrangement uses TRBV30 and TRBJ2-7; D may be TRBD1 (6 bases). The germline V and J ends were trimmed by 0 bases and 3 bases, with 12 bases remaining between them. Germline V gene lookup returns CDR1 GTSNPN and CDR2 SVGIG (reference sequence). There are 14 residues in the CDR3. CDR3 protein: CAWSVRGGHYEQYF. The CDR3, as DNA: TGTGCCTGGAGTGTACGAGGGGGTCACTACGAGCAGTACTTC.

Points on this clone: Germline and junction disagree at one end, which may indicate a read error. This rearrangement joins TRBV7-3 to TRBJ2-2; D is ambiguous. The CDR3 extends over 14 amino acids. Per the germline V gene, CDR1 is SGHTA and CDR2 is FQGTGA. CDR3 in amino acids: CANSVSANTGELFF. Here the CDR3 DNA reads TGTGCCAACAGCGTCTCCGCGAACACCGGGGAGCTGTTTTTT.

V and J are TRBV7-9 and TRBJ1-1, with a tentative D call TRBD1 (6 bases). Trimming pared 2 bases from V and 5 bases from J, leaving 9 bases between. The CDR3 runs 13 residues. CDR1 is SEHNR, CDR2 FQNEAQ, per germline (reference sequence). DNA of the CDR3: TGTGCCAGCAGCTTACCACAGGGTACTGAAGCTTTCTTT. Protein product: CASSLPQGTEAFF.